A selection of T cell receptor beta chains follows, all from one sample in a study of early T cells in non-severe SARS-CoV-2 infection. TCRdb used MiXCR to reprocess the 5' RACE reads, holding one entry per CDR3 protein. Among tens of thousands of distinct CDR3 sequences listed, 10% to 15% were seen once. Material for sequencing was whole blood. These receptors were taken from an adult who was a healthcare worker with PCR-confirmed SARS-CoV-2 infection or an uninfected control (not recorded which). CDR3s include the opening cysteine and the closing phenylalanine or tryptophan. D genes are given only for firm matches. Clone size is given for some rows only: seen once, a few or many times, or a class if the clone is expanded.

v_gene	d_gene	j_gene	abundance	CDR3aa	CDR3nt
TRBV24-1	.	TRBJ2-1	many	CATSVGDDNEQFF	TGTGCCACCAGTGTTGGGGACGACAATGAGCAGTTCTTC
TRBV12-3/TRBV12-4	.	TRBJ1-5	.	CASSWGRQTVNQPQHF	TGTGCCAGCAGCTGGGGGAGGCAGACAGTCAATCAGCCCCAGCATTTT
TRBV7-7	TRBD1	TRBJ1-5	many	CASSFIAQGASNQPQHF	TGTGCTAGCAGCTTCATAGCCCAGGGGGCTTCCAATCAGCCCCAGCATTTT
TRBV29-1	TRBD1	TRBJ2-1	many	CSVYDRGWANEQFF	TGCAGCGTTTACGACAGGGGATGGGCCAATGAGCAGTTCTTC
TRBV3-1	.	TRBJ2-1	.	CASSQVASSYNEQFF	TGTGCCAGCAGCCAAGTCGCAAGCTCCTACAATGAGCAGTTCTTC
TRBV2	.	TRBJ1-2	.	CASAWRVGNYGYTF	TGTGCCAGCGCCTGGCGGGTCGGTAACTATGGCTACACCTTC
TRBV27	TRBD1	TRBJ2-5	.	CASSFRDRGKETQYF	TGTGCCAGCAGTTTCAGGGACAGGGGGAAAGAGACCCAGTACTTC
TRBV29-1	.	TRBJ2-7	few	CRSYLPTYEQYF	TGCAGATCTTATTTGCCCACCTACGAGCAGTACTTC
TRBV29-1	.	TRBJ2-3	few	CSVPPLGSDTQYF	TGCAGCGTTCCGCCTTTAGGGTCAGATACGCAGTATTTT
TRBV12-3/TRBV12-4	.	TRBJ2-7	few	CASSHLRGGPSKEQYF	TGTGCCAGCAGTCACCTCAGGGGAGGGCCATCGAAAGAGCAGTACTTC
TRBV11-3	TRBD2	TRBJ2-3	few	CASSQRLAGGSDTQYF	TGTGCCAGCAGCCAAAGACTAGCGGGGGGGTCAGATACGCAGTATTTT
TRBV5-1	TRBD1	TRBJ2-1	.	CASSPTGGSEQFF	TGCGCCAGCAGTCCTACAGGGGGCAGTGAGCAGTTCTTC
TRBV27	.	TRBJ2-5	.	CASRSGLETQYF	TGTGCCAGCAGATCAGGGTTGGAGACCCAGTACTTC
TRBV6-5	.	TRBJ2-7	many	CASSYGGVGTGEQYF	TGTGCCAGCAGTTACGGCGGGGTTGGCACCGGGGAGCAGTACTTC
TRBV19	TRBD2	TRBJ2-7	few	CASSSGGPPHYEQYF	TGTGCCAGTAGTAGCGGGGGTCCTCCACACTACGAGCAGTACTTC
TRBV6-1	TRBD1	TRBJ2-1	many	CASSMTGRPVYNEQFF	TGTGCCAGCAGTATGACAGGGCGCCCCGTTTACAATGAGCAGTTCTTC
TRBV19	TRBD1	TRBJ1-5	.	CASSVQGVNYQPQHF	TGTGCCAGTAGCGTACAGGGGGTAAACTATCAGCCCCAGCATTTT
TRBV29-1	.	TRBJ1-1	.	CSVVTTGAFF	TGCAGCGTTGTGACTACTGGAGCTTTCTTT
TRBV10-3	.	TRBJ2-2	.	CAISEEQITGELFF	TGTGCCATCAGTGAGGAACAGATTACCGGGGAGCTGTTTTTT
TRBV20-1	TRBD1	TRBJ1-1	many	CSARVAGGTEAFF	TGCAGTGCTAGAGTAGCAGGGGGGACTGAAGCTTTCTTT
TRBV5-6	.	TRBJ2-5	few	CASSLVRQETQYF	TGTGCCAGCAGCTTGGTGAGACAAGAGACCCAGTACTTC
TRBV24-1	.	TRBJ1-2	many	CATSVGSGYGYTF	TGTGCCACCAGTGTGGGAAGCGGCTATGGCTACACCTTC
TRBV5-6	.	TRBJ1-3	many	CASSLDRVGNTIYF	TGTGCCAGCAGCTTGGACAGGGTCGGAAACACCATATATTTT
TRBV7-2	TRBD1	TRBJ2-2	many	CASSPDRTGGYTGELFF	TGTGCCAGCAGCCCGGATCGTACAGGGGGCTACACCGGGGAGCTGTTTTTT
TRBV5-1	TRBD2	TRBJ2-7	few	CASSFGSGAAYEQYF	TGCGCCAGCAGCTTCGGTAGCGGGGCGGCCTACGAGCAGTACTTC
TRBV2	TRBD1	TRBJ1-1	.	CASTGQRNTEAFF	TGTGCCAGCACGGGACAGCGGAACACTGAAGCTTTCTTT
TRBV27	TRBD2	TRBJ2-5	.	CASSPGTSGGQETQYF	TGTGCCAGCAGTCCCGGGACTAGCGGGGGACAAGAGACCCAGTACTTC
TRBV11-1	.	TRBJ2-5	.	CPSSALPDSLQETQYF	TGTCCCAGCAGTGCTTTACCGGACAGCCTCCAAGAGACCCAGTACTTC
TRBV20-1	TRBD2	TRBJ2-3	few	CSATGLAGEVDTQYF	TGCAGTGCTACGGGGCTAGCGGGAGAGGTAGATACGCAGTATTTT
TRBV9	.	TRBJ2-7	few	CASSVAFPSYEQYF	TGTGCCAGCAGCGTTGCCTTTCCGAGCTACGAGCAGTACTTC
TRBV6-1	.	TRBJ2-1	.	CASSVLYNEQFF	TGTGCCAGCAGTGTCCTGTACAATGAGCAGTTCTTC
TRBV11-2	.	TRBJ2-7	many	CASSFQGAGTEQYF	TGTGCCAGCAGCTTCCAGGGAGCCGGAACCGAGCAGTACTTC
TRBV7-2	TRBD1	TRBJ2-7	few	CASSRWTGAGLEQYF	TGTGCCAGCAGCCGATGGACAGGGGCCGGTCTCGAGCAGTACTTC
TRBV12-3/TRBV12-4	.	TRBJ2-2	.	CASSLVTGPEIGGELSF	TGTGCCAGCAGTTTAGTGACAGGCCCTGAAATTGGCGGGGAGCTGTCTTTT
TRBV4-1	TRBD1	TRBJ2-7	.	CASSPTGGPYYEQYF	TGCGCCAGCAGTCCTACAGGGGGCCCTTACTACGAGCAGTACTTC
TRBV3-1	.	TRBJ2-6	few	CASSQGPGSGANVLTF	TGTGCCAGCAGCCAAGGCCCAGGGTCTGGGGCCAACGTCCTGACTTTC
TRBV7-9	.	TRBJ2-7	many	CASSPAQEHSYEQYF	TGTGCCAGCAGCCCAGCGCAGGAGCACTCCTACGAGCAGTACTTC
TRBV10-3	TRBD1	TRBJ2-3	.	CAISESRGRLRTDTQYF	TGTGCCATCAGTGAGTCGAGGGGGCGGCTCCGCACAGATACGCAGTATTTT
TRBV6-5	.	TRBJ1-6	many	CASRETMDNSPLHF	TGTGCCAGCAGGGAGACGATGGATAATTCACCCCTCCACTTT
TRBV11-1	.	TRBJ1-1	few	CASSLKWNTEAFF	TGTGCCAGCAGCTTAAAGTGGAACACTGAAGCTTTCTTT
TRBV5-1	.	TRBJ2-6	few	CASSLREAGYGVLTF	TGCGCCAGCAGCTTGAGGGAGGCCGGGTATGGCGTCCTGACTTTC
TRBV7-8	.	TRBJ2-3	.	CASSGREQPSTDTQYF	TGTGCCAGCAGCGGACGGGAACAGCCAAGCACAGATACGCAGTATTTT
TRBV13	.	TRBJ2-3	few	CASGGDTQYF	TGTGCCAGCGGCGGCGATACGCAGTATTTT
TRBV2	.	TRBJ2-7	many	CASSDRQGSYEQYF	TGTGCCAGCAGTGACCGGCAGGGCTCCTACGAGCAGTACTTC
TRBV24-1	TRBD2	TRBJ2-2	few	CATSEASGLRELFF	TGTGCCACCAGTGAGGCTAGCGGCCTAAGGGAGCTGTTTTTT
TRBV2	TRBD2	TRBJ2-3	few	CASSQWTSSTDTQYF	TGTGCCAGCAGCCAATGGACTAGCAGCACAGATACGCAGTATTTT